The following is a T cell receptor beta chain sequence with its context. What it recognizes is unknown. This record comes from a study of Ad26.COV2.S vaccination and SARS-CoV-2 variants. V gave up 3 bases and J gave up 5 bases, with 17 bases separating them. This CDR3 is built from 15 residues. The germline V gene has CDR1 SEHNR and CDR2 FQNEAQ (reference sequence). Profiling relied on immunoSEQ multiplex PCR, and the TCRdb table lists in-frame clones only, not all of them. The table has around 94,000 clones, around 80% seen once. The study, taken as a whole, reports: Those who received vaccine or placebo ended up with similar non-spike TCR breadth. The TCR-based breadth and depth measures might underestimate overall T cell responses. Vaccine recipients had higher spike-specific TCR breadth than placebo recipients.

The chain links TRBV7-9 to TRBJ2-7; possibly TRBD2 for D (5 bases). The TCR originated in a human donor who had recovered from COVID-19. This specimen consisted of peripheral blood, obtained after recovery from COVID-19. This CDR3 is CASSFFGLPRDEQYF. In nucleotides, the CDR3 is TGTGCCAGCAGCTTTTTCGGACTGCCTAGGGACGAGCAGTACTTC.